This TCR beta chain was profiled in a study of blood T cells in healthy people across ages. A second PCR, run for roughly 6 to 11 cycles, used a sample-barcoded 5' primer plus a J-beta primer mix. Every molecule of cDNA carried a tag from a template-switch adaptor with 12 random nucleotides. One entry per CDR3 protein results from TCRdb running MiXCR on the 5' RACE reads. The table has around 650,000 distinct CDR3 sequences, 40% to 45% seen once. Points on this clonotype: The target antigen is unknown.

Study results and caveats: Lack of knowledge of donor CMV status possibly confounded expanded clonotype changes. Estimated diversity that came from one million T cells was considered an underestimate. Greater diversity and more naive CD4+ cells were seen in long-lived donors than in aged donors.

This CDR3 is 16 amino acids long. The germline CDR1 and CDR2 sequences are LGHDT and YNNKEL (reference sequence). V dropped 3 bases and J dropped 1; count of bases not matched to a gene: 5. This chain links TRBV3-1 with TRBJ2-5, with 10 positions matching TRBD2. What was sequenced was blood. The receptor's source is an elderly man in good health. The DNA for the CDR3 is TGTGCCAGCAGCCACTCAGCGGGGGGGCCCCAAGAGACCCAGTACTTC. Its translation: CASSHSAGGPQETQYF.